The rows below give T cell receptor beta chains drawn from one sample of a study of blood T cell repertoires in COVID-19. Method: immunoSEQ multiplex PCR; TCRdb's copy keeps in-frame clones and lacks some. The sample shows approximately 260,000 clones, about 88% of them seen only once. Sequenced input: peripheral blood. Source of these receptors: a man between 18 and 35 years old with active or convalescent COVID-19. CDR3s include the opening cysteine and the closing phenylalanine or tryptophan.

CDR3	J	V
CASSFQVVLETQYF	TRBJ2-5	TRBV7-2
CASSLGGSAETQYF	TRBJ2-5	TRBV7-9
CASGSTDRVGTEAFF	TRBJ1-1	TRBV10-2
CASSLGGANEQFF	TRBJ2-1	TRBV7-3
CASSPLQGDQPQHF	TRBJ1-5	TRBV3-1/TRBV3-2
CASSIVAGNEKLFF	TRBJ1-4	TRBV19
CASSRGIDEKLFF	TRBJ1-4	TRBV7-9
CASSQERWTEETQYF	TRBJ2-5	TRBV4-1
CASSHPAGQGPGNTIYF	TRBJ1-3	TRBV4-1
CASSLAGFSGNTIYF	TRBJ1-3	TRBV13
CASSQEINTEAFF	TRBJ1-1	TRBV4-2
CASSLNVLSTDTQYF	TRBJ2-3	TRBV5-1
CASSSWARGTNTGELFF	TRBJ2-2	TRBV7-2
CAWTAGRGNEKLFF	TRBJ1-4	TRBV30
CASGLGRTGTEAFF	TRBJ1-1	TRBV12-5
CASTRQSNEKLFF	TRBJ1-4	TRBV2
CASSHYPGQGETFF	TRBJ1-1	TRBV19
CASSQAGDATDTQYF	TRBJ2-3	TRBV5-1
CASSLTGRGNQPQHF	TRBJ1-5	TRBV28
CASSESGQGTNEKLFF	TRBJ1-4	TRBV25-1
CASSLLPTGEGNGYTF	TRBJ1-2	TRBV6-5
CASSPTDYNEQFF	TRBJ2-1	TRBV6-2/TRBV6-3
CASSLAGTAIYGYTF	TRBJ1-2	TRBV7-2
CASSTGVGSPLHF	TRBJ1-6	TRBV12-3/TRBV12-4
CASSFDTAYYEQYF	TRBJ2-7	TRBV5-5
CASTTLQQGRYEAFF	TRBJ1-1	TRBV19
CASSPFQGREGNTIYF	TRBJ1-3	TRBV19
CASSYPGLAGEETQYF	TRBJ2-5	TRBV11-2
CASSTRDSDSQYF	TRBJ2-7	TRBV3-1/TRBV3-2
CASGLVGQPNTEAFF	TRBJ1-1	TRBV12-5
CASSGMRGGGLTTAPHF	TRBJ2-7	TRBV2
CAIRSLTGGGGELFF	TRBJ2-2	TRBV10-3
CASSALLEQYF	TRBJ2-7	TRBV5-5
CASSLYQGLDEQYF	TRBJ2-7	TRBV5-1
CASSLQGQGFGGELFF	TRBJ2-2	TRBV13
CASSWDRRADTQYF	TRBJ2-3	TRBV19
CSASRPDNSYEQYF	TRBJ2-7	TRBV20-1
CASSSRGGAWGGNTIYF	TRBJ1-3	TRBV9
CASSEALNTEAFF	TRBJ1-1	TRBV6-1
CASSSTGGNQPQHF	TRBJ1-5	TRBV6-5
CASSPPGSRTPLHF	TRBJ1-6	TRBV9
CASSLPGGQPQHF	TRBJ1-5	TRBV28
CASSEGGGKTEAFF	TRBJ1-1	TRBV6-1
CASRFEGAVEQYF	TRBJ2-7	TRBV5-1
CASSKTDSMVTGELFF	TRBJ2-2	TRBV7-3
CASSPPDRGYGYTF	TRBJ1-2	TRBV18
CAWSVLGTGELFF	TRBJ2-2	TRBV30
CASSGQVANTGELFF	TRBJ2-2	TRBV25-1
CASSHDPPGYGEQYF	TRBJ2-7	TRBV3-1/TRBV3-2
CASSSRTLSPDEQYF	TRBJ2-7	TRBV27
CASSLAGGETQYF	TRBJ2-5	TRBV6-2/TRBV6-3
CASSRSLSASYNEQFF	TRBJ2-1	TRBV19
CASSDTLQRNTQYF	TRBJ2-3	TRBV6-1
CASSSQGGNTEAFF	TRBJ1-1	TRBV5-1
CASSLDRDSWLRQYF	TRBJ2-7	TRBV7-9
CASSQGQGEKLFF	TRBJ1-4	TRBV3-1/TRBV3-2
CASSMWLQGGF	TRBJ2-7	TRBV19